This T cell receptor (beta chain) originates from a study of T cell repertoires in cytomegalovirus infection. In the study overall: Signatures in public TCR beta sequences pointed to both CMV infection and matching HLA type. Study findings and constraints: Clonotypes of TCR beta that were HLA-C-restricted and CMV-specific dominated the ex vivo response.

TCRdb re-called the reads through MiXCR, storing one row per CDR3 protein. This table has hundreds of thousands of distinct CDR3 sequences, about 33% appearing once. This clonotype was counted ten times or more. Its antigen is not known. Unmatched junction bases numbered 2, after V lost 6 bases and J lost 2 bases. Germline lookup yields CDR1 SGHTA and CDR2 FQGNSA. This CDR3 has 14 amino acids. The clonotype was recovered from a human donor in good health (CMV status not recorded). Some clones in this sample may be carry-over from other donors' samples. This specimen was cultured PBMCs, taken from culture after CMV antigen stimulation. The J gene is TRBJ2-3, the V gene TRBV7-2, with 10 bases identical to TRBD2. CDR3 in DNA: TGTGCCAGCAGGAGCGGGGGGGCCACAGATACGCAGTATTTT. Translation: CASRSGGATDTQYF.